This entry lists 4 T cell receptor beta chains sequenced from one sample in a study of T-cell memory formation after mild COVID-19. Each CDR3 protein gets one entry after TCRdb re-called the 5' RACE reads with MiXCR. The sample shows about 320,000 distinct CDR3 sequences, around an eighth of them seen only once. Sample: PBMCs or a T cell subset sorted from them (not recorded which). Receptors originate from a man aged 18-30 years who had mild COVID-19 (a few samples of this study predate the infection). Cell type and time point are not known.

This clonotype was counted only a few times. V is TRBV4-3 and J is TRBJ1-6, with D perhaps matching TRBD1 (6 bases). The CDR3 sequence is 15 residues long. V gave up 4 bases and J gave up 7 bases, with 14 bases separating them. Germline CDR1 LGHNA, CDR2 YSLEER. In DNA, the CDR3 is TGCGCCAGCAGCCGCAGGGGAGGCGCGAATTCACCCCTCCACTTT. It specifies CASSRRGGANSPLHF.

This clonotype appeared many times. The chain joins TRBV5-1 to TRBJ2-1; D is undetermined. CDR3 length: 12 residues. The germline V and J ends were trimmed by 2 bases and 9 bases, with 9 bases remaining between them. Per the germline V gene, CDR1 is SGHRS and CDR2 is YFSETQ. This chain's CDR3 is CASSFDKGEQFF. The DNA for the CDR3 is TGCGCCAGCAGCTTCGACAAGGGTGAGCAGTTCTTC.

The V gene is TRBV7-3, the J gene TRBJ2-3; a possible D gene is TRBD2 (6 bases). V gave up 5 bases and J gave up 1 base, with 16 bases separating them. This CDR3 has 16 residues. Germline loops: CDR1 SGHTA, CDR2 FQGTGA. The CDR3 region has the DNA TGTGCCAGCAGCGCCATTGCTGGCGGGGGCACAGATACGCAGTATTTT. Encoded protein: CASSAIAGGGTDTQYF.

The chain recombines TRBV7-2 with TRBJ1-6; D not resolved. CDR3 length: 15 amino acids. In germline, CDR1 is SGHTA, CDR2 FQGNSA. The V gene lost 7 bases and the J gene lost 6 bases, with 16 bases spanning the gap. The CDR3 loop reads CASNYPQNLNSPLHF. The DNA of the CDR3 is TGTGCCAGCAACTACCCACAGAACCTTAATTCACCCCTCCACTTT.